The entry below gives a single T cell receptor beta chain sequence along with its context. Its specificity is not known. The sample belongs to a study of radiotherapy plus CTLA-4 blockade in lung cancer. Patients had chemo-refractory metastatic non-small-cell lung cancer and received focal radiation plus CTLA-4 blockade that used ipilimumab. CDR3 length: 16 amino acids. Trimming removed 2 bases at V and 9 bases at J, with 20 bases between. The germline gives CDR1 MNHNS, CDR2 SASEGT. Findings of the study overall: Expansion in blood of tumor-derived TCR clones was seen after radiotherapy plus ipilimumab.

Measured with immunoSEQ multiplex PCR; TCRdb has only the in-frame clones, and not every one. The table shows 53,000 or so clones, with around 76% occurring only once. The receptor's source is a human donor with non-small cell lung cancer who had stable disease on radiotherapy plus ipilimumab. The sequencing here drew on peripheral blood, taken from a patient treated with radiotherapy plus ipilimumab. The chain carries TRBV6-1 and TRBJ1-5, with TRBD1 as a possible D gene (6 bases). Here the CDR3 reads CASSERTGSNPLPQHF. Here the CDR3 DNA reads TGTGCCAGCAGTGAACGCACAGGGTCAAACCCGTTGCCCCAGCATTTT.